The source of this T cell receptor beta chain is a study of regulatory T cells in long-lasting Graves disease. Time point indicated: persistent/refractory GD, antithyroid drugs over 5 years with positive TRAb. Making the TCR library involved RNA that had been extracted from PBMCs. CDR3 regions were amplified by Arm-PCR using iRepertoire HTBI primers to build TCR beta libraries. TCRdb re-analysed the multiplex PCR reads in MiXCR, keeping a single row per CDR3 protein. The sample includes approximately 400,000 distinct CDR3 sequences, 23% of them seen just once. V shed 2 bases and J 6 bases; nucleotides not matched to a gene: 7. Germline CDR1 and CDR2: SGHTA and FQGNSA. This CDR3 is 15 amino acids long.

Material: peripheral blood mononuclear cells (PBMCs), obtained when the disease was refractory, from a patient treated with antithyroid drugs. The chain links TRBV7-2 to TRBJ2-1, with 7 bases aligning to TRBD2. The clonotype comes from a female donor with Graves disease. The CDR3 sequence: CASSLSVTSANEQFF. CDR3 DNA sequence: TGTGCCAGCAGCTTATCCGTCACTAGCGCCAATGAGCAGTTCTTC.